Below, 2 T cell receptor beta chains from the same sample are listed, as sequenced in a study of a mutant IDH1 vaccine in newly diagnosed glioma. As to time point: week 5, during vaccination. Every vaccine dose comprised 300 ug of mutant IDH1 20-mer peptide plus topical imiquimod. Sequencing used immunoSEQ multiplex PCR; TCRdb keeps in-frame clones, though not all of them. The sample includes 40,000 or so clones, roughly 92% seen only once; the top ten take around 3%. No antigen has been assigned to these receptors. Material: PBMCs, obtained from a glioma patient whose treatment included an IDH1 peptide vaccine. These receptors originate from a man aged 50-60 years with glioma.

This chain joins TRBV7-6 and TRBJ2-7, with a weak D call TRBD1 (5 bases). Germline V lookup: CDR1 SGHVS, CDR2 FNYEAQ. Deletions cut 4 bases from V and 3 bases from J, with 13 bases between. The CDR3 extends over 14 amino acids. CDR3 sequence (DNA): TGTGCCAGCAGCTCAACAGGTACGGGCTACGAGCAGTACTTC. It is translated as CASSSTGTGYEQYF.

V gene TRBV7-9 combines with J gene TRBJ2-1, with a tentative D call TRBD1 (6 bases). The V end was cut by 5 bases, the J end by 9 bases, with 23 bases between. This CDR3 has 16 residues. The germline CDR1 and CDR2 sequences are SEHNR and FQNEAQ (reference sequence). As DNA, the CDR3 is TGTGCCAGCAGCCAGGGGTTTAGGGCCGATTTCGGTGAGCAGTTCTTC. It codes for CASSQGFRADFGEQFF.